This entry lists 7 T cell receptor beta chains sequenced from one sample in a study of cytomegalovirus exposure and HLA in healthy donors. PCR amplification relied on 60 Vbeta primers (plus 13 Jbeta primers). The table came from immunoSEQ multiplex PCR; TCRdb's copy has only in-frame clones and leaves some out. The sample records approximately 140,000 clones, over 60% being singletons. Input material: PBMCs. The receptors here all came from a woman aged 50 to 60 in good health and CMV-seronegative.

This chain joins TRBV7-2 and TRBJ1-2; 9 bases are shared with TRBD1. This CDR3 spans 15 amino acids. Trimming removed 5 bases from V and 0 bases from J; junction bases left unmatched: 4. Germline V CDR1 and CDR2: SGHTA, FQGNSA. The CDR3 region has the DNA TGTGCCAGCAGCGCCCGGGACAGGGCTAACTATGGCTACACCTTC. It encodes CASSARDRANYGYTF.

In nucleotides, the CDR3 is TGTGCCACCCTCCGGACTAGCGGGGGGGAAGCGGGGAATGAGCAGTTCTTC. This sequence encodes CATLRTSGGEAGNEQFF. This chain connects TRBV2 to TRBJ2-1, with 15 bases that match TRBD2. V was pared by 10 bases and J by 7 bases, with 14 bases of the junction left unmatched. The CDR3 is made up of 17 amino acids. Per germline, CDR1 SNHLY and CDR2 FYNNEI.

The J gene is TRBJ2-1, the V gene TRBV19; 10 nucleotides agree with TRBD2. The CDR3 loop spans 15 amino acids. Germline V CDR1 and CDR2: LNHDA, SQIVND (reference sequence). Losses at the gene ends were 4 bases for V and 9 bases for J; bases not matched to a gene: 9. The CDR3 reads CASSREAGGASEQFF. The CDR3 DNA reads TGTGCCAGTAGTAGGGAAGCGGGGGGGGCAAGTGAGCAGTTCTTC.

The rearrangement links TRBV6-1 to TRBJ1-3, with 8 bases that match TRBD1. The V gene end was trimmed by 11 bases and the J gene end by 0 bases; junction bases not matched to a gene: 3. CDR1 and CDR2 (germline): MNHNS, SASEGT. The CDR3 is 13 amino acids. The CDR3 is CAGGQGSGNTIYF. The CDR3 region has the DNA TGTGCCGGAGGACAGGGCTCTGGAAACACCATATATTTT.

This clone was recorded once. J is TRBJ1-3 and V is TRBV6-4; TRBD1 agrees at 9 bases. Germline V lookup: CDR1 MRHNA, CDR2 SNTAGT. The length of the CDR3 is 17 residues. V shed 6 bases, J shed 3 bases, and the junction held 12 bases outside the gene matches. The CDR3: CASSPSPGTGSGNTIYF. For the CDR3, the DNA is TGTGCCAGCAGCCCTTCACCCGGGACAGGGAGTGGAAACACCATATATTTT.

The V gene is TRBV19, the J gene TRBJ1-6; a weak D match, TRBD1 (5 bases). Germline V CDR1 and CDR2: LNHDA, SQIVND (reference sequence). This CDR3 spans 14 amino acids. With 3 bases removed from V and 7 bases from J, the gap between germline ends came to 10 bases. The CDR3 loop is CASSMVQVNSPLHF. The CDR3 nucleotides are TGTGCCAGTAGTATGGTACAGGTAAATTCACCCCTCCACTTT.

The CDR3 DNA reads as TGTGCCAGCAGCCGAACGGACAGGGTTCGGTACTTC. Its protein product is CASSRTDRVRYF. The J gene is TRBJ2-7, the V gene TRBV7-9; 8 nucleotides line up with TRBD1. The CDR3 runs to 12 residues. The V and J ends lost 5 bases and 12 bases, in that order; junction bases with no gene match: 9. Per germline, CDR1 SEHNR and CDR2 FQNEAQ (reference sequence).